The 21 T cell receptor beta chains below come from one sample, sequenced in a study of blood T cell repertoires in COVID-19. This table comes from immunoSEQ multiplex PCR, and its TCRdb copy is limited to in-frame clones, with some not included. The sample carries roughly 200,000 clones, about nine tenths recorded once. The sequencing sample was made of PBMCs or T cells enriched from blood (not recorded which). The receptor source for this set is a man aged 25 to 45 who had recovered from COVID-19.

This clone was found a few times. The J gene is TRBJ1-2, the V gene TRBV12-3 or TRBV12-4; D is uncertain. Deletions cut 2 bases from V and 5 bases from J, with 9 bases between. CDR3 length equals 13 residues. The chain's CDR3 is CASSLSELYGYTF. The CDR3 region has the DNA TGTGCCAGCAGTTTATCTGAGCTATATGGCTACACCTTC.

V and J are TRBV18 and TRBJ2-7; a weak D match, TRBD1 (6 bases). This CDR3 has 15 amino acids. Looked up from germline, CDR1 is KGHSH and CDR2 is LQKENI. V gave up 3 bases and J gave up 3 bases, with 15 bases separating them. The CDR3: CASSPTGQSLYEQYF. The DNA of the CDR3 is TGTGCCAGCTCACCCACGGGACAAAGCCTCTACGAGCAGTACTTC.

The chain recombines TRBV24-1 with TRBJ1-5; D remains ambiguous. CDR1 KGHDR and CDR2 SFDVKD come from the germline V gene. This CDR3 contains 15 residues. V was clipped by 9 bases and J by 4 bases, with 18 bases between them. The CDR3 coding sequence is TGTGCCACCCGCGGAGGAGCCGGAGGTAATCAGCCCCAGCATTTT. It specifies CATRGGAGGNQPQHF.

The chain has TRBV6-2 or TRBV6-3 and TRBJ2-3; the D is unclear. Trimming pared 2 bases from V and 2 bases from J, leaving 8 bases between. The CDR3 has 14 amino acids. The germline gives CDR1 MNHEY, CDR2 SVGEGT. The CDR3 sequence: CASSYLSNTDTQYF. The CDR3 region has the DNA TGTGCCAGCAGTTACCTGTCTAACACAGATACGCAGTATTTT.

V and J are TRBV7-6 and TRBJ2-7, with 11 bases lining up with TRBD2. Germline V gene lookup returns CDR1 SGHVS and CDR2 FNYEAQ. V dropped 1 base and J dropped 6; count of bases not matched to a gene: 11. This CDR3 contains 17 residues. DNA of the CDR3: TGTGCCAGCAGCTTAGTCTCGGCTAGCGGGAGGATTGGCGAGCAGTACTTC. Its translation: CASSLVSASGRIGEQYF.

The V call is TRBV15, the J call TRBJ2-4, with 7 positions matching TRBD1. The ends lost 1 base at V and 8 bases at J; junction bases unmatched: 11. Germline CDR1 reads LNHNV; CDR2 reads YYDKDF (reference sequence). CDR3 length: 16 residues. The DNA of the CDR3 is TGTGCCACCAGCAGAGTGGGACAGTTGGGCCAGTACATTCAGTACTTC. This sequence encodes CATSRVGQLGQYIQYF.

The chain links TRBV7-9 to TRBJ2-1, with D maybe TRBD2 (5 bases). V was cut by 4 bases and J by 11 bases, with 12 bases left in between. CDR1 is SEHNR and CDR2 is FQNEAQ in the germline V gene (reference sequence). The CDR3 runs to 12 residues. DNA of the CDR3: TGTGCCAGCAGCTCGGACTGGCCTAAGCAGTTCTTC. Protein sequence: CASSSDWPKQFF.

This clone was found once. The chain carries TRBV6-5 and TRBJ2-5; 9 bases are a match to TRBD1. Losses at the gene ends were 6 bases for V and 2 bases for J; bases not matched to a gene: 1. The CDR3 consists of 13 residues. Germline lookup yields CDR1 MNHEY and CDR2 SVGAGI. The chain's CDR3 is CASSGQGQETQYF. CDR3 DNA sequence: TGTGCCAGCAGCGGACAGGGGCAAGAGACCCAGTACTTC.

V and J are TRBV5-8 and TRBJ2-3; D gene unclear. V dropped 4 bases and J dropped 1 base, with 16 bases sitting between them. This CDR3 has 16 amino acids. Germline V CDR1 and CDR2: SGHTS, YDEGEE. The CDR3 is CASSVGEVRRTDTQYF. DNA for the CDR3: TGTGCCAGCAGCGTAGGAGAGGTGCGACGCACAGATACGCAGTATTTT. Supplemented by reference TRBV5-8 and TRBJ2-3, the full variable domain reads EAGVTQSPTHLIKTRGQQATLRCSPISGHTSVYWYQQALGLGLQFLLWYDEGEERNRGNFPPRFSGRQFPNYSSELNVNALELEDSALYLCASSVGEVRRTDTQYFGPGTRLTVL.

The chain combines TRBV10-3 with TRBJ2-7, with 8 bases that match TRBD2. CDR1 and CDR2 from the germline V gene are ENHRY and SYGVKD. This CDR3 is built from 13 residues. The trim removed 6 bases at V and 2 bases at J, leaving 3 bases unmatched. This chain's CDR3 is CAISGRATYEQYF. CDR3 DNA sequence: TGTGCCATCAGCGGGAGGGCCACCTACGAGCAGTACTTC.

Only one count was recorded for this clone. The chain is built from TRBV16 and TRBJ2-3, with TRBD2 identical over 12 bases. Trimming removed 2 bases from V and 0 bases from J; junction bases left unmatched: 6. The CDR3 length is 18 residues. Germline V gene lookup returns CDR1 KGHSY and CDR2 FQNENV. CDR3 in amino acids: CASSQNTGTSGSTDTQYF. The DNA of the CDR3 is TGTGCCAGCAGCCAAAATACAGGGACTAGCGGGAGCACAGATACGCAGTATTTT.

This clone was picked up one time. As DNA, the CDR3 is TGTGCCAGCAGCCAAGAGCGGGGGGGCGGGGAGACCCAGTACTTC. Protein sequence: CASSQERGGGETQYF. The chain recombines TRBV4-2 with TRBJ2-5; the match to TRBD2 covers 9 bases. V shed 0 bases and J 5 bases; nucleotides not matched to a gene: 4. This CDR3 contains 15 residues. CDR1 and CDR2 (germline): LGHNA, YNFKEQ.

The rearrangement links TRBV19 to TRBJ2-1; perhaps TRBD2 as D (6 bases). V was shortened by 6 bases and J by 9 bases, with 18 bases between the two germline ends. The CDR3 is 14 residues long. Germline V lookup: CDR1 LNHDA, CDR2 SQIVND (reference sequence). Here the CDR3 reads CASSARSDYREQFF. CDR3 coding DNA: TGTGCCAGTAGCGCGCGTTCGGACTATCGTGAGCAGTTCTTC.

V usage is TRBV7-2 and J usage is TRBJ2-3, with D perhaps matching TRBD2 (6 bases). CDR1 and CDR2 (germline): SGHTA, FQGNSA. V was cut by 5 bases and J by 7 bases, with 10 bases left in between. The CDR3 loop spans 12 amino acids. The CDR3 sequence is CASSPLANTQYF. Here the CDR3 DNA reads TGTGCCAGCAGCCCTCTAGCGAATACGCAGTATTTT.

V usage is TRBV6-5 and J usage is TRBJ1-1; 7 bases are a match to TRBD1. Germline CDR1 MNHEY, CDR2 SVGAGI. J was trimmed by 0 bases and V by 6 bases; bases with no gene match: 7. The CDR3 consists of 15 residues. In DNA, the CDR3 is TGTGCCAGCAGGAGAAACAGGGGTATGAACACTGAAGCTTTCTTT. Its protein product is CASRRNRGMNTEAFF.

The chain links TRBV19 to TRBJ1-6; 7 bases map to TRBD1. The J segment lost 6 bases and the V segment lost 3 bases, leaving 8 bases of the junction unmatched. Per the germline V gene, CDR1 is LNHDA and CDR2 is SQIVND (reference sequence). CDR3 size: 16 residues. In DNA, the CDR3 is TGTGCCAGTAGTATCGGGATACAGGGGACTAATTCACCCCTCCACTTT. Its translation is CASSIGIQGTNSPLHF.

The chain couples TRBV5-1 to TRBJ1-2; D unresolved. The CDR3 is 12 residues long. Germline lookup yields CDR1 SGHRS and CDR2 YFSETQ. V was clipped by 0 bases and J by 8 bases, with 8 bases between them. In nucleotides, the CDR3 is TGCGCCAGCAGCTTGGGCGCGGAAGGCTACACCTTC. It codes for CASSLGAEGYTF.

The chain couples TRBV4-3 to TRBJ1-2; D gene unclear. This CDR3 is 14 amino acids long. V lost 0 bases to trimming and J lost 4 bases, with 9 bases between them. Per the germline V gene, CDR1 is LGHNA and CDR2 is YSLEER. This chain's CDR3 is CASSQDLRAYGYTF. The DNA of the CDR3 is TGCGCCAGCAGCCAAGATCTGCGGGCCTATGGCTACACCTTC.

The chain combines TRBV30 with TRBJ2-3; 7 positions agree with TRBD2. The trim removed 7 bases at V and 2 bases at J, leaving 6 bases unmatched. There are 13 residues in the CDR3. The V gene's germline CDR1 is GTSNPN and CDR2 SVGIG (reference sequence). The CDR3 nucleotides read TGTGCCTCCGTAGCGGGCTTCACAGATACGCAGTATTTT. Protein: CASVAGFTDTQYF. Complete variable domain (other parts from reference TRBV30 and TRBJ2-3): SQTIHQWPATLVQPVGSPLSLECTVEGTSNPNLYWYRQAAGRGLQLLFYSVGIGQISSEVPQNLSASRPQDRQFILSSKKLLLSDSGFYLCASVAGFTDTQYFGPGTRLTVL.

The genes are TRBV19 and TRBJ1-5; D might be TRBD1 (6 bases). The CDR3 loop spans 16 amino acids. Trimming took off 5 bases at V and 1 base at J, with 15 bases between the two ends. Germline V CDR1 and CDR2: LNHDA, SQIVND (reference sequence). The CDR3 loop is CASSFKGGRSNQPQHF. The CDR3 DNA sequence: TGTGCCAGTAGTTTTAAAGGGGGAAGAAGCAATCAGCCCCAGCATTTT.

The CDR3 DNA follows: TGTGCCAGCAGCCGCAATGGCGGCCATAATTCACCCCTCCACTTT. Translated, it gives CASSRNGGHNSPLHF. This chain links TRBV11-2 with TRBJ1-6; D gene uncertain. Deletions cut 5 bases from V and 5 bases from J, with 13 bases between. The CDR3 is 15 amino acids. The germline CDR1 and CDR2 sequences are SGHAT and FQNNGV.